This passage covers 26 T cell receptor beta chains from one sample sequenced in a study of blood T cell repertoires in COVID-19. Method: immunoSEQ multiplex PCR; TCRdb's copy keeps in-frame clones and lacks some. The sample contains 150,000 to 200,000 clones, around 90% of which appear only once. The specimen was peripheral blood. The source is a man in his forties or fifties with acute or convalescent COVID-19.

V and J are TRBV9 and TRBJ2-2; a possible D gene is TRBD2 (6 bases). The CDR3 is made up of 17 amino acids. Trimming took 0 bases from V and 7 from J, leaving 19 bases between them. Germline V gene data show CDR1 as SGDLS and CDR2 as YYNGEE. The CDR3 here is CASSVGGAGIQVGELFF. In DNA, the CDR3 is TGTGCCAGCAGCGTAGGCGGGGCGGGGATCCAGGTCGGGGAGCTGTTTTTT.

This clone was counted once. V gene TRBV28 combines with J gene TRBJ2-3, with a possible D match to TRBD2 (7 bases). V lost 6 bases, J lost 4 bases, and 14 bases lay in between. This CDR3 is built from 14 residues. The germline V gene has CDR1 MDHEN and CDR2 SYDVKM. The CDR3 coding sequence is TGTGCCAGCAGAAGGGGGGGGGCCGCAGATACGCAGTATTTT. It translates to CASRRGGAADTQYF.

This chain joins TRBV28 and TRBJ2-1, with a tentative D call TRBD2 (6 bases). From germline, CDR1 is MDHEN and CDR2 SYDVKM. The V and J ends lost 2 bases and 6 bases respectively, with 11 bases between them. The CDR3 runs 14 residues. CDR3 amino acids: CASSLVGGGNEQFF. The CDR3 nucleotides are TGTGCCAGCAGTTTAGTGGGGGGTGGCAATGAGCAGTTCTTC. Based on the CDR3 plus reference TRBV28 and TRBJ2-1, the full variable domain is DVKVTQSSRYLVKRTGEKVFLECVQDMDHENMFWYRQDPGLGLRLIYFSYDVKMKEKGDIPEGYSVSREKKERFSLILESASTNQTSMYLCASSLVGGGNEQFFGPGTRLTVL.

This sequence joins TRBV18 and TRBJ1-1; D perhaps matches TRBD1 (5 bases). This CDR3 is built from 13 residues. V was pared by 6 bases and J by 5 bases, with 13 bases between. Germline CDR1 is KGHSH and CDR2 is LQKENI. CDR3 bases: TGTGCCAGCTCGGAGGGGAAAAGGACTGAAGCTTTCTTT. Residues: CASSEGKRTEAFF.

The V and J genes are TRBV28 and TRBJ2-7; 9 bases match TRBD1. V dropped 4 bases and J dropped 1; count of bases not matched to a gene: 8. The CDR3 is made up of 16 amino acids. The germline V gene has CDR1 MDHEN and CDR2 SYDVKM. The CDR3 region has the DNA TGTGCCAGCAGTTGGGACAGGGCCGAAAGGTCCTACGAGCAGTACGTC. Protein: CASSWDRAERSYEQYV.

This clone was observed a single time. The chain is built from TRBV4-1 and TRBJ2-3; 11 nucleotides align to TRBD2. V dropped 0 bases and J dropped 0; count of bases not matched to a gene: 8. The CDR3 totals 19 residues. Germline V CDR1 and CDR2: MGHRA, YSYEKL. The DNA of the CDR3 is TGCGCCAGCAGCCAAGAGAGGCTAGCGGGGGGAACTAGCACAGATACGCAGTATTTT. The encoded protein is CASSQERLAGGTSTDTQYF.

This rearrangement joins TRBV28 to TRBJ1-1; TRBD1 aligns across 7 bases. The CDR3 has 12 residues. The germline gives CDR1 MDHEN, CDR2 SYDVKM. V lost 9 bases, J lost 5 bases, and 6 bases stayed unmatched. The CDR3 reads CASRQGGTEAFF. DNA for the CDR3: TGTGCCAGTCGACAGGGCGGGACTGAAGCTTTCTTT.

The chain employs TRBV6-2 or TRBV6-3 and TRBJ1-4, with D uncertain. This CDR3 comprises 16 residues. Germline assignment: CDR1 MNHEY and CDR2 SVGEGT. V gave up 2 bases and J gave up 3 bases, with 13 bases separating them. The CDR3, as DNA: TGTGCCAGCAGTTACGATGAGTCCGGAGCTAATGAAAAACTGTTTTTT. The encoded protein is CASSYDESGANEKLFF.

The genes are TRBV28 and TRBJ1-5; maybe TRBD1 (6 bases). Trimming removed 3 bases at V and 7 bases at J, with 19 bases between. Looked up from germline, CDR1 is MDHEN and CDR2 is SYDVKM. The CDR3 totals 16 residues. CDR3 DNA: TGTGCCAGCAGTTTGCCCGGGACAATGGTACCACAGCCCCAGCATTTT. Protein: CASSLPGTMVPQPQHF.

CDR3 sequence: CASSEGYSGNTIYF. CDR3 sequence (DNA): TGTGCCAGCAGCGAGGGCTACTCTGGAAACACCATATATTTT. The J gene is TRBJ1-3, the V gene TRBV7-9; D unclear. Trimming cost V 5 bases and J 0 bases, with 8 bases left between them. The CDR3 length is 14 residues. The germline V gene has CDR1 SEHNR and CDR2 FQNEAQ (reference sequence).

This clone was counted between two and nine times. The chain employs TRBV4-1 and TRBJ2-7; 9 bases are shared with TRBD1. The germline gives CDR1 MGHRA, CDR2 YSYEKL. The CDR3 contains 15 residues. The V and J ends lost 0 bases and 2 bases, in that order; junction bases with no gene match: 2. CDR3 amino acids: CASSQERDRAYEQYF. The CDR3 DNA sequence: TGCGCCAGCAGCCAAGAACGGGACAGGGCCTACGAGCAGTACTTC.

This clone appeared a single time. CDR3 loop: CASRLAGHNEQFF. The DNA for the CDR3 is TGTGCCAGCAGACTAGCGGGACACAATGAGCAGTTCTTC. The rearrangement uses TRBV19 and TRBJ2-1, with 11 positions matching TRBD2. V dropped 9 bases and J dropped 5; count of bases not matched to a gene: 3. The CDR3 runs to 13 residues. Germline V gene data show CDR1 as LNHDA and CDR2 as SQIVND (reference sequence).

CDR3 sequence (DNA): TGCAGCACTGACAGGGGTCTGAACACTGAAGCTTTCTTT. It translates to CSTDRGLNTEAFF. The gene calls are TRBV29-1 and TRBJ1-1; 8 bases match TRBD1. The V and J ends lost 8 bases and 0 bases, in that order; junction bases with no gene match: 5. The CDR3 is 13 residues long. Germline-derived CDR1 and CDR2 are SQVTM and ANQGSEA. The variable domain in full, completed from reference TRBV29-1 and TRBJ1-1, reads SAVISQKPSRDICQRGTSLTIQCQVDSQVTMMFWYRQQPGQSLTLIATANQGSEATYESGFVIDKFPISRPNLTFSTLTVSNMSPEDSSIYLCSTDRGLNTEAFFGQGTRLTVV.

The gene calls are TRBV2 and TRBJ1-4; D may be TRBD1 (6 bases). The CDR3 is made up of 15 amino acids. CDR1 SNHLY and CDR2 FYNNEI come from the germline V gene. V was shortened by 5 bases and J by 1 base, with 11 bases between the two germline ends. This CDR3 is CASSHRVRTNEKLFF. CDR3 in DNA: TGTGCCAGCAGTCACAGGGTCCGAACTAATGAAAAACTGTTTTTT.

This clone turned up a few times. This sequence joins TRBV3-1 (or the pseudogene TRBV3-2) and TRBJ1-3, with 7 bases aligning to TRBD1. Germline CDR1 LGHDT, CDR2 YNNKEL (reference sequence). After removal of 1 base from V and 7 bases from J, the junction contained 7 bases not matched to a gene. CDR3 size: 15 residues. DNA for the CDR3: TGTGCCAGCAGCCAAGTGGCAGGGGGTCTTAACACCATATATTTT. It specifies CASSQVAGGLNTIYF.

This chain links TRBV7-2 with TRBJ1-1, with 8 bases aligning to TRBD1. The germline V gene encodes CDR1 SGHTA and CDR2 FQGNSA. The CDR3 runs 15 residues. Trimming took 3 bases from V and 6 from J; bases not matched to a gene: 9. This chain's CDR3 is CASSFQTGVGAEAFF. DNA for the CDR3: TGTGCCAGCAGCTTTCAGACAGGGGTAGGCGCTGAAGCTTTCTTT.

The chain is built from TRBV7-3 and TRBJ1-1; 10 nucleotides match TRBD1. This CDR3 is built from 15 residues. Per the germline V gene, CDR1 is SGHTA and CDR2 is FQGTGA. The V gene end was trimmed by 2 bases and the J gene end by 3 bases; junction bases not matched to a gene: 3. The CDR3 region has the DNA TGTGCCAGCAGCTTACGAGGGACAGGGGACACTGAAGCTTTCTTT. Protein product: CASSLRGTGDTEAFF.

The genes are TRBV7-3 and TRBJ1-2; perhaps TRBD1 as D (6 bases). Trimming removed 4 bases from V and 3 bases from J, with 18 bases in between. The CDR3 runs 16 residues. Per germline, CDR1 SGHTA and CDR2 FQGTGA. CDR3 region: CASSSVLVQGDYGYTF. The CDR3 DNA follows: TGTGCCAGCAGCTCCGTCCTAGTACAGGGAGACTATGGCTACACCTTC.

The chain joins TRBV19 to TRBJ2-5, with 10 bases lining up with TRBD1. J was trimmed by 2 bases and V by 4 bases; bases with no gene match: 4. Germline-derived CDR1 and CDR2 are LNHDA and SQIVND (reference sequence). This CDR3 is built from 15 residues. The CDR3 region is CASSTGQGVQETQYF. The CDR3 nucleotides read TGTGCCAGTAGTACAGGACAGGGGGTTCAAGAGACCCAGTACTTC.

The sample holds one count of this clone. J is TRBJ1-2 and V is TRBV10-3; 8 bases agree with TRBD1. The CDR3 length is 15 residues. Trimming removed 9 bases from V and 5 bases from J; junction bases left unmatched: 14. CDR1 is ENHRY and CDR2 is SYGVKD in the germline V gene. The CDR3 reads CAIMSHRTGTYGYTF. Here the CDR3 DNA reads TGTGCCATTATGAGCCATAGGACAGGGACTTATGGCTACACCTTC.

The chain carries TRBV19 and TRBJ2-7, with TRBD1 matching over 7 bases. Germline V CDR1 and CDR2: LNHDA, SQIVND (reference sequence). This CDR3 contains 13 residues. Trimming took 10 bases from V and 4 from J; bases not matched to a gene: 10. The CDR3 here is CATLDRRRYEQYF. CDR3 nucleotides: TGTGCCACTCTGGACAGGAGGCGTTACGAGCAGTACTTC. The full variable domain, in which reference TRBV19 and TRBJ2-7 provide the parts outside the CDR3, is DGGITQSPKYLFRKEGQNVTLSCEQNLNHDAMYWYRQDPGQGLRLIYYSQIVNDFQKGDIAEGYSVSREKKESFPLTVTSAQKNPTAFYLCATLDRRRYEQYFGPGTRLTVT.

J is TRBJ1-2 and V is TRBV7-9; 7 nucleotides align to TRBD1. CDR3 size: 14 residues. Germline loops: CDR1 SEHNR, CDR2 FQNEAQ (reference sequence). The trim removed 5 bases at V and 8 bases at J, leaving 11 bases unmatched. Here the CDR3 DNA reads TGTGCCAGCAGCCCAGGACAGGAAACCTTCGGCTACACCTTC. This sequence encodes CASSPGQETFGYTF. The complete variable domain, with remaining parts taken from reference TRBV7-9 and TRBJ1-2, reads DTGVSQNPRHKITKRGQNVTFRCDPISEHNRLYWYRQTLGQGPEFLTYFQNEAQLEKSRLLSDRFSAERPKGSFSTLEIQRTEQGDSAMYLCASSPGQETFGYTFGSGTRLTVV.

The CDR3 region has the DNA TGTGCCAGCAGTTTCGCCAGGGGGTTGAGGTGGGCTTTCTTT. The encoded protein is CASSFARGLRWAFF. The V call is TRBV28, the J call TRBJ1-1; TRBD1 matches at 7 bases. Losses at the gene ends were 3 bases for V and 11 bases for J; bases not matched to a gene: 12. The germline V gene encodes CDR1 MDHEN and CDR2 SYDVKM. There are 14 residues in the CDR3.

As DNA, the CDR3 is TGTGCCAGTAGTATAGACAGGGACTTCGCTGAAGCTTTCTTT. Protein sequence: CASSIDRDFAEAFF. The chain links TRBV19 to TRBJ1-1, with D possibly matching TRBD1 (5 bases). Trimming left V 0 bases short and J 6 bases short, with 11 bases between. The length of the CDR3 is 14 residues. Germline V gene sequence: CDR1 LNHDA, CDR2 SQIVND (reference sequence).

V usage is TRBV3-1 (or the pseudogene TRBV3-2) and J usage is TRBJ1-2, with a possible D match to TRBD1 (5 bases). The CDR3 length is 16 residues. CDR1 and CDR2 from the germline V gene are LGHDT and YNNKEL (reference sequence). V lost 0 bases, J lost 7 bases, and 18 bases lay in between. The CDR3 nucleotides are TGTGCCAGCAGCCAAGACGGGGGAATAGGATCTTTTGGCTACACCTTC. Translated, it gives CASSQDGGIGSFGYTF.

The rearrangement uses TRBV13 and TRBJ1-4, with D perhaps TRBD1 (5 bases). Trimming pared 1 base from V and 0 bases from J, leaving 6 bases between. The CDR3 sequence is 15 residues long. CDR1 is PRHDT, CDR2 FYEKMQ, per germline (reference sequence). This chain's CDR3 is CASSLDRTTNEKLFF. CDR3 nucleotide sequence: TGTGCCAGCAGCTTAGACAGGACAACTAATGAAAAACTGTTTTTT.